The entry that follows covers one T cell receptor (beta chain) sequence. Its antigen is still unknown. The data stem from a study of T cell responses to AZD1222 COVID-19 vaccine. Whole-study findings and limits: Reportedly, nearly half of unique spike TCRs recognized epitopes outside B.1.351/B.1.1.7 mutations. Along spike, vaccine-associated CD4 TCRs were found throughout, with dominance at 160-218 and 743-854. The sample set comprised mostly white British donors with more females, and clonal diversity was possibly underestimated.

CDR1 and CDR2 (germline): MNHEY, SVGEGT. The ends lost 7 bases at V and 1 base at J; junction bases unmatched: 15. The CDR3 spans 18 residues. Profiled with immunoSEQ multiplex PCR; TCRdb holds only in-frame clones, not every one. Here the sample spans 120,000 to 150,000 clones, around nine tenths being singletons. The specimen comprised peripheral blood, sampled 28 days after the second AZD1222 dose. This rearrangement joins TRBV6-2 or TRBV6-3 to TRBJ2-2; 7 nucleotides agree with TRBD2. This clonotype was obtained from an adult who received the AZD1222 COVID-19 vaccine. CDR3 sequence reads: CASTPLGRARMNTGELFF. The CDR3 coding sequence is TGTGCCAGCACCCCATTGGGGAGGGCTCGAATGAACACCGGGGAGCTGTTTTTT.